Sequencing of this T cell receptor beta chain was carried out in a study of beta chain features in type 1 diabetes (dated by TCRdb to 2016 to 2019). Turning to the overall study: Mean age, gender distribution, total cell number and subset yield did not differ between patients and healthy donors. In the study, TCRB repertoires of sorted circulating CD4+ T cell subsets from recently diagnosed type 1 diabetes patients were compared with those of matched healthy donors. A total of some 110 million sorted cells were examined across all samples, and the number of cells per subset was strongly correlated with RNA yield. Whereas all 30 or so donors provided naive and central memory subsets, regulatory and stem cell-like memory subsets were isolated from just 8 patients and about 8 healthy donors. Overall results and qualifications from the work: Shorter templates might be favored by PCR, yet because patient and control samples were amplified and corrected together, any such skew would affect both groups equally. Naive, central memory and regulatory TCRB repertoires appeared more similar among patients than among healthy donors. Fewer insertions and more nucleotide deletions at VDJ recombination sites were observed in patients with type 1 diabetes, implying thymic rearrangement abnormalities. In all four CD4+ subsets, TCRB CDR3 length was moderately but significantly shorter in type 1 diabetes patients. Only small numbers of individuals were included in the HLA sub-analyses, which left unresolved whether HLA type had any influence on TCRB rearrangement. Sequencing cDNA rather than genomic DNA could over-represent highly expressing activated cells, although activation and CD3 levels did not differ between groups.

A word on this clone: The antigen this receptor binds is unknown. No much larger clonotype is one base removed from it; base qualities were not supplied.

The High Capacity cDNA Reverse Transcription Kit was used to reverse transcribe all of the isolated RNA, meaning that expressed TCRB transcripts were what got sequenced. Naive, central memory and regulatory T cell samples underwent deep immunoSEQ sequencing, averaging about 3.5 million total reads per sample. Sorted cells were lysed in RLT buffer, and RNA was extracted using DNase-treated RNeasy Micro or Mini kits according to cell number. Each cell subset was processed on its own to prevent cross-contamination, while patient and healthy donor samples were processed together. Using the immunoSEQ multiplex PCR, TCRB sequences were amplified from cDNA into 87-bp fragments spanning the CDR3 region. Sequencing of the amplicons was performed on the Illumina HiSeq platform. The authors processed their data as follows. Synthetic template baselines were used to correct PCR bias computationally, reads within Hamming distance 2 were collapsed, and singletons that could not be merged were discarded. Reads were aligned against IMGT so that V, D and J genes, CDR3 length and insertions or deletions at six rearrangement sites could be assigned. Within each subset, clonotype counts were normalized to sorted cell number, and only after that were true diversity and Gini coefficients computed with the tcR R package. The overlap coefficient, calculated on TCRB nucleotide sequences, was used to quantify repertoire sharing. As a proxy for the pre-selection repertoire, out-of-frame TCRB sequences from naive cells were analyzed. Not all clones reach the TCRdb copy of this immuneACCESS table, which keeps in-frame sequences only. Checked studies attribute under half of the gap to unresolved V genes and leave the rest unexplained. D and trimming were read from the DNA, whereas the V and J calls and clone size are those reported in that table. In all, the sample holds about 710,000 clones, and around 15% of those were seen once. Approximately 0.039% of the sample comes from the top ten.

There are 15 amino acids in the CDR3, from cysteine to phenylalanine inclusive. Only the CDR3 portion is preserved as DNA: 45 bases, with reading frame beginning at the first base. V is reduced by 7 bases and J by 4 bases, leaving a spacing of 19 bases between them. Each donor gave one peripheral blood draw, roughly 110 mL on average, collected into heparinised tubes. A BD FACSAria II and a panel including CD45RO, CCR7, CD25, CD127, CD95 and CD27 were used to sort naive, central memory, regulatory and stem cell-like memory CD4+ T cells. Purity was above 95% for every sorted population. PBMCs were separated immediately by Lymphoprep density gradient centrifugation and were stained directly, without being cultured. So that batch effects would be minimized, each experiment stained and sorted samples in pairs, pairing one healthy donor with one patient.

The sequence joins TRBV23-1 to TRBJ1-2; the D gene assignment is ambiguous. TRBV23-1 is annotated as an ORF whose role is uncertain. The source is a man aged 18-30 years with type 1 diabetes. Sequencing was carried out using naive CD4+ T cells from blood. The cell subset or site tag for this specimen amounts to: true naive CD4+ T cells. The DNA sequence is as follows: TGCGCCAGCACCCCCCGCGGGGAGCGGACCTATGGCTACACCTTC. Translated, this is CASTPRGERTYGYTF.